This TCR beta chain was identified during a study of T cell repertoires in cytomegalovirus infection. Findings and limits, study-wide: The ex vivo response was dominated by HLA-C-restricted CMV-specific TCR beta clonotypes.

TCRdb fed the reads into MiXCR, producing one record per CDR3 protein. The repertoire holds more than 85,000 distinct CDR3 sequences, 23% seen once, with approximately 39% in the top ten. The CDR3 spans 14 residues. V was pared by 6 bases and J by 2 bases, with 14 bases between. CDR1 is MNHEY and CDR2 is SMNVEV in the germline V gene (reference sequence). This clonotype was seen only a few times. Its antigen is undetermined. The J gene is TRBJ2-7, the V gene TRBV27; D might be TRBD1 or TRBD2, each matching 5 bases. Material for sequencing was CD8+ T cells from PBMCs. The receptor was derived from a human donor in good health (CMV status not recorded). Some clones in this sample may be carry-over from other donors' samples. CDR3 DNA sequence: TGTGCCAGCAGCCCCCAGATGGGGGCCTACGAGCAGTACTTC. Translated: CASSPQMGAYEQYF.